A single sample gave rise to the 8 T cell receptor beta chains below, sequenced in a study of regulatory T cells in long-lasting Graves disease. Construction of the TCR beta libraries employed iRepertoire HTBI primers in conjunction with Arm-PCR of CDR3 regions. TCRdb passed the multiplex PCR reads through MiXCR, listing each CDR3 protein once. Altogether roughly 500,000 distinct CDR3 sequences are present, about 22% being singletons, with the ten largest covering about 7%. Specified time point: persistent/refractory GD, antithyroid drugs over 5 years with positive TRAb. With RNA extracted from PBMCs as input, the TCR library was made. The sample consisted of peripheral blood mononuclear cells (PBMCs), taken when the disease was refractory, from a patient treated with antithyroid drugs. Receptors were obtained from a female donor with Graves disease.

V and J are TRBV4-1 and TRBJ2-5; 7 nucleotides align to TRBD1. The CDR3 contains 13 residues. After removal of 5 bases from V and 5 bases from J, the junction contained 5 bases not matched to a gene. Germline assignment: CDR1 MGHRA and CDR2 YSYEKL. CDR3 loop: CASSGTVVETQYF. CDR3 bases: TGCGCCAGCAGCGGGACAGTCGTGGAGACCCAGTACTTC.

In this sample, this clonotype turned up a few times. J is TRBJ1-2 and V is TRBV13; D remains unclear. The CDR3 length is 17 residues. V lost 4 bases, J lost 8 bases, and 26 bases lay in between. Germline CDR1 PRHDT, CDR2 FYEKMQ (reference sequence). The CDR3 reads CASSSTRLEDDEKGYTF. In nucleotides, the CDR3 is TGTGCCAGCAGCTCGACCAGACTTGAGGATGATGAAAAAGGCTACACCTTC.

This clonotype came up many times. The gene calls are TRBV28 and TRBJ1-2; D ambiguous. The CDR3 has 11 residues. The V and J ends lost 8 bases and 3 bases respectively, with 7 bases between them. Germline lookup yields CDR1 MDHEN and CDR2 SYDVKM. The CDR3 reads CASGYDYGYTF. DNA for the CDR3: TGTGCCAGCGGATACGACTATGGCTACACCTTC.

Concerning this clonotype itself: Because the CDR3 is missing its conserved closing phenylalanine or tryptophan, this is likely a read error. The CDR3 here is CASSIGPHYEQYS. The CDR3 region has the DNA TGTGCCAGTAGTATAGGGCCCCACTACGAGCAGTACTCC. This sequence joins TRBV19 and TRBJ2-7; no reliable D call. CDR3 length: 13 residues. The germline gives CDR1 LNHDA, CDR2 SQIVND (reference sequence). V shed 1 base and J shed 3 bases, with 7 bases lying between them.

This clonotype was counted ten times or more. As DNA, the CDR3 is TGTGCCAGCAGCCAAGGGGCGTGGGGCTACACCTTC. Translated, it gives CASSQGAWGYTF. The gene calls are TRBV3-1 and TRBJ1-2; D is uncertain. V gave up 1 base and J gave up 8 bases, with 8 bases separating them. Germline V gene data show CDR1 as LGHDT and CDR2 as YNNKEL (reference sequence). This CDR3 comprises 12 residues.

The rearrangement uses TRBV5-8 and TRBJ1-1; D is ambiguous. CDR3 length: 15 amino acids. V was cut by 1 base and J by 0 bases, with 10 bases left in between. Germline V gene data show CDR1 as SGHTS and CDR2 as YDEGEE. The CDR3 loop is CASSLPGVMNTEAFF. For the CDR3, the DNA is TGTGCCAGCAGCTTGCCCGGAGTGATGAACACTGAAGCTTTCTTT.

Only a few counts were recorded for this clonotype. This chain joins TRBV4-1 and TRBJ2-5; D gene ambiguous. V was pared by 4 bases and J by 5 bases, with 17 bases between. CDR3 length equals 15 residues. The germline CDR1 and CDR2 sequences are MGHRA and YSYEKL. CDR3 nucleotides: TGCGCCAGCAGCCTGCAGAGCTCACCGTGGGAGACCCAGTACTTC. Its translation: CASSLQSSPWETQYF.

The chain joins TRBV20-1 to TRBJ2-1; 11 nucleotides line up with TRBD2. The CDR3 totals 17 residues. Per the germline V gene, CDR1 is DFQATT and CDR2 is SNEGSKA (reference sequence). V shed 5 bases, J shed 4 bases, and the junction held 13 bases outside the gene matches. The CDR3 bases are TGCAGTGCTCCGGGGGGGACTAGCGGTTTCATTTACAATGAGCAGTTCTTC. Encoded protein: CSAPGGTSGFIYNEQFF.